These 30 T cell receptor beta chains were sequenced from one sample in a study of tumor and adjacent non-tumor tissue in lung cancer. No cell sorting was done before RNA was extracted from the tissue. Distant lung tissue was collected more than 3 cm away from the tumor edge. Three rounds of nested PCR, following a modified ARM-PCR protocol, produced the TCRbeta library. TCRdb reprocessed the multiplex PCR reads via MiXCR and lists one record per CDR3 protein. The table shows 75,000 to 95,000 distinct CDR3 sequences, with 76% occurring only once. Sequencing was performed on distant non-tumor lung tissue. All receptors derive from a woman in her forties or fifties with non-small cell lung cancer.

As concerns this clonotype: Given the absence of the conserved phenylalanine or tryptophan at the CDR3 end, a read error is likely. The rearrangement links TRBV29-1 to TRBJ1-2; 8 nucleotides match TRBD1. The germline V gene has CDR1 SQVTM and CDR2 ANQGSEA. The CDR3 spans 13 residues. DNA for the CDR3: TGTAGCGTTCCCTGGACAGGGTTTGGTGGCTACACCTTA. It yields the protein CSVPWTGFGGYTL.

Of note for this clonotype: Relative to the germline gene, one junction end is altered; a read error may explain this. The chain is built from TRBV28 and TRBJ2-7; D not resolved. The CDR3 extends over 11 amino acids. Germline CDR1 is MDHEN and CDR2 is SYDVKM. CDR3 protein: CVSSLDNEQYF. In DNA, the CDR3 is TGTGTCAGCAGCCTAGATAACGAGCAGTACTTC.

V and J are TRBV11-2 and TRBJ2-1; TRBD1 might be the D (6 bases). CDR1 is SGHAT and CDR2 is FQNNGV in the germline V gene. The CDR3 runs 15 residues. The V gene lost 7 bases and the J gene lost 3 bases, with 16 bases spanning the gap. In DNA form, the CDR3 reads TGTGCCAGCAACTCTCCGGCGGACAGCTACAATGAGCAGTTCTTC. It specifies CASNSPADSYNEQFF.

About this clonotype itself: Compared with germline, one end of the junction differs, possibly owing to a read error. The J gene is TRBJ1-4, the V gene TRBV6-5; 9 positions match TRBD1. CDR3 size: 19 residues. The germline CDR1 and CDR2 sequences are MNHEY and SVGAGI. The CDR3 DNA is TGTGTCAGCAATGACGAAGGGTCGAGGACAGGGGCAACTAATGGAAAACTGTTTTTT. This encodes CVSNDEGSRTGATNGKLFF.

Notes on this clonotype: An end of the junction does not agree with germline; a read error may underlie this. The CDR3 DNA reads TGTGCCTGCAGTCGGACTAGCACTGCAGGGGAGCTGTTTTTT. Encoded protein: CACSRTSTAGELFF. V gene TRBV28 combines with J gene TRBJ2-2; 8 nucleotides match TRBD2. There are 14 residues in the CDR3. Germline CDR1 MDHEN, CDR2 SYDVKM.

Regarding this clonotype: A junction boundary mismatches the germline segment, possibly from a read error. The gene calls are TRBV12-3 or TRBV12-4 and TRBJ2-7, with D perhaps matching TRBD2 (6 bases). The CDR3 consists of 15 residues. The CDR3 bases are TGTGCCAGCGGAAAGGGAGGCCTTAGCTCCTGCGAGCAGTACTTC. It encodes CASGKGGLSSCEQYF.

A remark on this clonotype: In this CDR3 the conserved last residue, phenylalanine or tryptophan, is missing, so a read error is likely. The genes are TRBV29-1 and TRBJ2-7; 8 nucleotides agree with TRBD1. This CDR3 spans 14 amino acids. Losses at the gene ends were 6 bases for V and 0 bases for J; bases not matched to a gene: 7. CDR1 SQVTM and CDR2 ANQGSEA come from the germline V gene. CDR3 coding DNA: TGCAGCGTGGATCGGGACAGGAGCTCCTACGAGCAGTACTTG. This translates into CSVDRDRSSYEQYL.

For this clonotype: In this CDR3 the conserved last residue, phenylalanine or tryptophan, is missing, so a read error is likely. V gene TRBV6-5 combines with J gene TRBJ2-3; 8 bases line up with TRBD1. In germline, CDR1 is MNHEY, CDR2 SVGAGI. The length of the CDR3 is 14 residues. CDR3 protein: CAISYARGQDTQYS. The CDR3 region has the DNA TGTGCCATCAGTTACGCCAGGGGGCAAGATACCCAGTATTCT.

This clonotype occurred a few times. The chain joins TRBV9 to TRBJ2-3; TRBD2 aligns across 7 bases. The germline V gene has CDR1 SGDLS and CDR2 YYNGEE. The CDR3 extends over 16 amino acids. Losses at the gene ends were 3 bases for V and 3 bases for J; bases not matched to a gene: 10. The CDR3 spells CASSAWDGRETDTQYF. The CDR3 nucleotides are TGTGCCAGCAGCGCCTGGGACGGGCGGGAGACAGATACGCAGTATTTT.

The chain is built from TRBV28 and TRBJ1-1; D is unresolved. Germline V gives CDR1 MDHEN, CDR2 SYDVKM. The V end was cut by 2 bases, the J end by 5 bases, with 15 bases between. The CDR3 totals 15 residues. The CDR3 coding sequence is TGTGCCAGCAGTTTACCAGCTGGGGATGGTACTGAAGCTTTCTTT. Its translation is CASSLPAGDGTEAFF.

Regarding this clonotype: Given a much more abundant clone one base away, this may be a read error. The chain recombines TRBV20-1 with TRBJ2-3; TRBD2 might be the D (6 bases). V was clipped by 8 bases and J by 4 bases, with 16 bases between them. CDR3 size: 13 residues. Germline V gene sequence: CDR1 DFQATT, CDR2 SNEGSKA (reference sequence). CDR3 loop: CSSMGTGADTQYF. CDR3 DNA sequence: TGCAGTTCAATGGGGACGGGGGCAGATACGCAGTATTTT.

With regard to this clonotype: The germline gene is not matched at one end of the junction; a read error may be the cause. V and J are TRBV4-2 and TRBJ1-5; no reliable D call. The germline V gene has CDR1 LGHNA and CDR2 YNFKEQ. This CDR3 comprises 15 residues. The CDR3 sequence is CAGSQDLTSNPPQQF. The CDR3 bases are TGTGCCGGCAGCCAAGACCTCACTAGCAATCCGCCCCAGCAGTTT.

This clonotype has just a few counts. Just one base apart from a much larger clone, this may be a read error. The V and J genes are TRBV28 and TRBJ2-7; D is perhaps TRBD2 (6 bases). V lost 7 bases, J lost 2 bases, and 12 bases lay in between. CDR3 length: 13 residues. CDR1 is MDHEN, CDR2 SYDVKM, per germline. CDR3 amino acids: CASTKRATYEQYF. The CDR3 region has the DNA TGTGCCAGCACGAAGCGGGCGACCTACGAGCAGTACTTC.

A note on this clonotype: Mismatch with germline at one junction end may stem from a read error. The DNA for the CDR3 is TGTGTCATCATGGCAGTGGGAGACTCCTACGGGCAGTACTTC. This sequence encodes CVIMAVGDSYGQYF. J is TRBJ2-7 and V is TRBV10-3; tentatively, D is TRBD2 (5 bases). Germline CDR1 is ENHRY and CDR2 is SYGVKD. The CDR3 spans 14 residues.

As to this clonotype: A junction end diverges from the germline sequence, so it may reflect a read error. The chain has TRBV11-2 and TRBJ2-7; TRBD2 agrees at 9 bases. The CDR3 runs 15 residues. Germline CDR1 reads SGHAT; CDR2 reads FQNNGV. The CDR3 nucleotides are TGTGCCAGCAGCACGAGACTAGCGGCAGCCTACAAGCAGTACTTC. Amino acid sequence: CASSTRLAAAYKQYF.

Worth noting for this clonotype: The conserved phenylalanine or tryptophan is not found at the CDR3 terminus, so this likely reflects a read error. The V gene is TRBV6-5, the J gene TRBJ2-3, with D perhaps TRBD2 (6 bases). In germline, CDR1 is MNHEY, CDR2 SVGAGI. V lost 10 bases and J lost 2, with 31 bases in between. The CDR3 has 19 residues. DNA for the CDR3: TGTGCCAAGAGTTACTCCACCCGGGACTCCCCCCGAACCACAGATACGCAGTATTCT. Protein: CAKSYSTRDSPRTTDTQYS.

As to this clonotype: Since a much larger clone is just one base distant, this may be a read error. CDR3 DNA: TGTGCCATCAACCGACCCGGAGATACGCAGTATTTT. Amino acid sequence: CAINRPGDTQYF. This chain uses TRBV6-5 with TRBJ2-3; the D is unclear. The CDR3 spans 12 residues. The ends were cut back, 10 bases at V and 5 bases at J, with 13 bases in the middle. Germline values: CDR1 MNHEY, CDR2 SVGAGI.

With respect to this clonotype: This may arise from a read error, as a much more abundant clone is one base away. The chain combines TRBV5-1 with TRBJ2-1; 10 nucleotides agree with TRBD2. This CDR3 contains 15 residues. Germline V gene sequence: CDR1 SGHRS, CDR2 YFSETQ. V lost 4 bases and J lost 14; bases outside the gene matches: 15. CDR3 sequence reads: CASSTGTSDTRLEFF. For the CDR3, the DNA is TGCGCCAGCAGCACCGGGACTAGCGATACACGGTTGGAGTTCTTC.

About this clonotype: One junction end does not reproduce the germline sequence, and a read error may be involved. This chain connects TRBV18 to TRBJ1-1; D perhaps matches TRBD1 (5 bases). The CDR3 covers 14 residues. Germline V gene data show CDR1 as KGHSH and CDR2 as LQKENI. The CDR3 DNA is TGTGTCAGCTCGCCTGATGACGGGACCTATGAAGCTTTCTTT. It encodes CVSSPDDGTYEAFF.

This clonotype has more than one count but fewer than ten. The chain joins TRBV7-6 to TRBJ1-6; no clear D gene. The germline V gene encodes CDR1 SGHVS and CDR2 FNYEAQ. V was shortened by 2 bases and J by 3 bases, with 5 bases between the two germline ends. The CDR3 spans 14 residues. The CDR3 nucleotides are TGTGCCAGCAGCTTAACGAGCTATAATTCACCCCTCCACTTT. As protein: CASSLTSYNSPLHF.

Details on this clonotype: One end of the junction is discordant with germline, which a read error may explain. J is TRBJ1-2 and V is TRBV6-5; D remains unclear. This CDR3 spans 11 amino acids. Germline loops: CDR1 MNHEY, CDR2 SVGAGI. CDR3 DNA sequence: TGTGTCAGCATCTACGGCGATGGCTACACCTTC. The encoded protein is CVSIYGDGYTF.

In the case of this clonotype: The junction departs from germline at one end; a sequencing error may be responsible. The chain has TRBV6-2 or TRBV6-3 and TRBJ2-3; D may be TRBD2 (6 bases). Per the germline V gene, CDR1 is MNHEY and CDR2 is SVGEGT. This CDR3 contains 13 residues. CDR3 region: CVSRSVGGDMQYF. CDR3 bases: TGTGTCAGCAGAAGTGTAGGAGGGGATATGCAGTATTTT.

To note about this clonotype: One junction end disagrees with the germline gene, perhaps due to a read error. The chain recombines TRBV10-3 with TRBJ2-3, with D possibly matching TRBD2 (5 bases). This CDR3 comprises 16 residues. Per the germline V gene, CDR1 is ENHRY and CDR2 is SYGVKD. CDR3 sequence: CAISGGIGCGTDTQYF. The CDR3 region has the DNA TGTGCTATCAGTGGTGGTATAGGGTGCGGGACAGATACGCAGTATTTT.

Concerning this clonotype: An end of the junction differs from the germline gene, which may be a read error. DNA for the CDR3: TGCAGCGTCCATATGCTGTACACCAGGGAGCTGTTTTTT. Translated, it gives CSVHMLYTRELFF. The genes are TRBV29-1 and TRBJ2-2; no clear D gene. CDR1 SQVTM and CDR2 ANQGSEA come from the germline V gene. CDR3 size: 13 residues.

A note on this clonotype: A read error may explain this, as a much larger clone is one base away. The chain joins TRBV7-9 to TRBJ2-1; TRBD2 aligns across 9 bases. The germline V gene has CDR1 SEHNR and CDR2 FQNEAQ (reference sequence). The length of the CDR3 is 15 residues. The junction had 8 bases not matched to a gene; V was cut back by 4 bases and J by 7 bases. The CDR3 sequence is CASSSVAGVRNEQFF. As DNA, the CDR3 is TGTGCCAGCAGCTCCGTAGCGGGAGTTAGGAATGAGCAGTTCTTC.

This clonotype showed up many times. The gene calls are TRBV6-6 and TRBJ1-1; no clear D. CDR3 size: 14 residues. CDR1 MNHNY and CDR2 SVGAGI come from the germline V gene (reference sequence). With 7 bases removed from V and 2 bases from J, the gap between germline ends came to 14 bases. This chain's CDR3 is CASTRGTANTEAFF. CDR3 nucleotide sequence: TGTGCCAGCACTCGAGGTACAGCAAACACTGAAGCTTTCTTT.

This clonotype has just a few counts. This CDR3 is missing its conserved last phenylalanine or tryptophan, likely due to a read error. The DNA is left out, because the CDR3 cannot be placed on it with certainty; the CDR3 is given as TCRdb lists it. The rearrangement joins TRBV11-2 to TRBJ2-7; TRBD2, the D gene given by the table, was not confirmed from the DNA. The CDR3 is 13 amino acids in total, end residues counted. In germline, CDR1 is SGHAT, CDR2 FQNNGV. The chain's CDR3 is CTSSPGGVYEQYL.

This clonotype has a count of ten or more. This chain uses TRBV6-6 with TRBJ2-7; 9 bases agree with TRBD2. The CDR3 is 16 amino acids. Germline V gene data show CDR1 as MNHNY and CDR2 as SVGAGI (reference sequence). With 5 bases clipped from V and 6 bases from J, the junction kept 14 bases outside the gene matches. CDR3 amino acids: CASSPQGPRAGGEQYF. CDR3 bases: TGTGCCAGCAGTCCGCAAGGGCCCCGAGCGGGGGGCGAGCAGTACTTC.

Of note for this clonotype: One junction end does not reproduce the germline sequence, and a read error may be involved. V and J are TRBV29-1 and TRBJ2-7, with D hard to call. Germline V gene sequence: CDR1 SQVTM, CDR2 ANQGSEA. The CDR3 totals 12 residues. In DNA form, the CDR3 reads TGCAACCTTAGGACGGATGCCTACGAGCACTACTTC. Protein: CNLRTDAYEHYF.

About this clonotype itself: Relative to the germline gene, one junction end is altered; a read error may explain this. V is TRBV12-3 or TRBV12-4 and J is TRBJ2-2; maybe TRBD1 (6 bases). The CDR3 contains 16 residues. Here the CDR3 DNA reads TGTACCAGCAGTTTAGGGACAAGGACAAACACCGGGGACCTGTTTTTC. The encoded protein is CTSSLGTRTNTGDLFF.